This TCR beta chain was identified during a study of lymphopenia after photon versus proton radiotherapy. Study outcomes and limitations: After the lymphocyte nadir, photon-treated repertoires showed oligoclonal expansion, especially of CD8+ Temra cells. Relative stability marked proton patients; photon patients lost diversity and naive cells.

This CDR3 is built from 14 residues. Trimming stripped 7 bases from V and 0 bases from J, with 14 bases between. Germline values: CDR1 SGHRS, CDR2 YFSETQ. This clone was seen only once. Its antigen is not known. Some clones are missing from TCRdb's copy, which holds only in-frame ones; the method was immunoSEQ multiplex PCR. Here the sample spans 89,000 or so clones, 65% to 85% being singletons. The chain links TRBV5-1 to TRBJ2-7, with a possible D match to TRBD2 (5 bases). This sequence originates from a man aged 55 to 69 with pancreatic cancer. Here the sequenced sample was peripheral blood, taken from a patient treated with proton-based radiotherapy. The DNA for the CDR3 is TGCGCCAGCGGGGTAGGGAGAAGCTCCTACGAGCAGTACTTC. Translating it yields CASGVGRSSYEQYF.